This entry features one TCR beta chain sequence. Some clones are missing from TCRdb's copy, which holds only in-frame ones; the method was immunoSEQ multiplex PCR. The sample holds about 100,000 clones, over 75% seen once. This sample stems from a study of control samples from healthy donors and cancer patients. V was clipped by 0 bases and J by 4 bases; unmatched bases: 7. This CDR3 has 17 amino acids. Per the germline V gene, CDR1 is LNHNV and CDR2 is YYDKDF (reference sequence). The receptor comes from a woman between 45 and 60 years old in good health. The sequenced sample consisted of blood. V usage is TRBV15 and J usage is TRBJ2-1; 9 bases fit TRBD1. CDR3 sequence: CATSRDTGQGLYNEQFF. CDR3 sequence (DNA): TGTGCCACCAGCAGAGATACGGGACAGGGCTTATACAATGAGCAGTTCTTC.